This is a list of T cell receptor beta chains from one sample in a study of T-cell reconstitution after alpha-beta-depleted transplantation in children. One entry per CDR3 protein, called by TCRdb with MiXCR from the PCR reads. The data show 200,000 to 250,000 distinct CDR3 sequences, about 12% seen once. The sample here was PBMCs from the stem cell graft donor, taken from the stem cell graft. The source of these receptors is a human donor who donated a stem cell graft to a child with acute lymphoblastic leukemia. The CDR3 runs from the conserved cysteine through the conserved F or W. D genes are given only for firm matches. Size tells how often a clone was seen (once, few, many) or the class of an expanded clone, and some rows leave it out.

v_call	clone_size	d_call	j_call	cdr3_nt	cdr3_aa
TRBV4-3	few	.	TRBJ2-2	TGCGCCAGCAGCCAGCAGGGAGCGACAACCGGGGAGCTGTTTTTT	CASSQQGATTGELFF
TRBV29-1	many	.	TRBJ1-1	TGCAGCGTTGAACAGGGAGACACTGAAGCTTTCTTT	CSVEQGDTEAFF
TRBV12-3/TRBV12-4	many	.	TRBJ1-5	TGTGCCAGCAGTTTAATGGATCAGCCCCAGCATTTT	CASSLMDQPQHF
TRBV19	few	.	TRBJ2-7	TGTGCCAGTATCAAAGCTAGCCGGACCTACGAGCAGTACTTC	CASIKASRTYEQYF
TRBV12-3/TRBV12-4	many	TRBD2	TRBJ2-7	TGTGCCAGCAGTGGGAGACTAGCGGGAGGGATCTCCTACGAGCAGTACTTC	CASSGRLAGGISYEQYF
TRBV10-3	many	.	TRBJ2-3	TGTGCCATCAGTGAGAAGGGGATTAGCACAGATACGCAGTATTTT	CAISEKGISTDTQYF
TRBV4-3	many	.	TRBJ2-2	TGCGCCAGCAGCCACGATCAGACCGGGGAGCTGTTTTTT	CASSHDQTGELFF
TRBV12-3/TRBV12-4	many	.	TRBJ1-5	TGTGCCAGCAGTTTTAAGCACGTAGATCAGCCCCAGCATTTT	CASSFKHVDQPQHF
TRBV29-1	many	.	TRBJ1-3	TGCAGCGTTGAAGATCGTCAGGGCGCGTCTGGAAACACCATATATTTT	CSVEDRQGASGNTIYF
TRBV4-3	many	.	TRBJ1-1	TGCGCCAGCAGCCAAGAGGGGGGGGCCACTGAAGCTTTCTTT	CASSQEGGATEAFF
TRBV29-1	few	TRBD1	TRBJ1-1	TGCAGCGTTTCCGGGACAGGGGGGATAGTGGGTTCTGAAGCTTTCTTT	CSVSGTGGIVGSEAFF
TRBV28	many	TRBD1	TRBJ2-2	TGTGCCAGCAGTTTCCCCGGGCAGGGGGTGCGGGAGCTGTTTTTT	CASSFPGQGVRELFF
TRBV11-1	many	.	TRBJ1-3	TGTGCCAGCAGCTTCCAGGGAGGAGGTGGAAACACCATATATTTT	CASSFQGGGGNTIYF
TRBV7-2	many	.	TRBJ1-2	TGTGCCAGCAGCTTGTTCGGGGGAGGGAAGGGCTATGGCTACACCTTC	CASSLFGGGKGYGYTF
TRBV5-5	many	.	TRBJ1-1	TGTGCCAGCAGCCTTCGACTGACGAACACTGAAGCTTTCTTT	CASSLRLTNTEAFF
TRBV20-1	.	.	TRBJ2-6	TGCAGTGCTTCCGCCAGGGGACTTAGCTCTGGGGCCAACGTCCTGACTTTC	CSASARGLSSGANVLTF
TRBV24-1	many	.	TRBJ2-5	TGTGCCACCAGTGACGGGACAAGCGAATCCCAAGAGACCCAGTACTTC	CATSDGTSESQETQYF
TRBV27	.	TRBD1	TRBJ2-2	TGTGCTACGTCCCTCCGGGACAGGGAAGGGCGAGGCACCGGGGAGCTGTTTTTT	CATSLRDREGRGTGELFF
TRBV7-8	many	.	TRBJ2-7	TGTGCCAGCAGCCCTGGGGCAACCTACGAGCAGTACTTC	CASSPGATYEQYF
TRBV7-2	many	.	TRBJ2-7	TGTGCCAGCAGCTTAATCGCGGGGAGGTCCTACGAGCAGTACTTC	CASSLIAGRSYEQYF
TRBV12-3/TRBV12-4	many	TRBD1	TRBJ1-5	TGTGCCAGCAGTTCCGACAGGGCCTTCAATCAGCCCCAGCATTTT	CASSSDRAFNQPQHF
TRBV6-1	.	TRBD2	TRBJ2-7	TGTGCCAGCAGTCATTCTAGCGGGGAGGCCTACGAGCAGTACTTC	CASSHSSGEAYEQYF
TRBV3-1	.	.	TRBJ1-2	TGTGCCAGCAGCTCCCGGGACGCACGGGGCTACACCTTC	CASSSRDARGYTF
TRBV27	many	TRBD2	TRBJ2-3	TGTGCCAGCAGTCAGCCGACGACTAGCGGGGTGGGTACGCAGTATTTT	CASSQPTTSGVGTQYF
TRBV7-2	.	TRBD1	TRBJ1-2	TGTGCCAGCACGCCCCTGCAGGGGGGCTCCTCCGGCTACACCTTC	CASTPLQGGSSGYTF
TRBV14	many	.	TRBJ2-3	TGTGCCAGCAGCCAAGACAAGAATTGGGGGCCAGATACGCAGTATTTT	CASSQDKNWGPDTQYF
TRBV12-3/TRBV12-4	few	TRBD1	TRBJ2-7	TGTGCCAGCAGTTTCTCTCGGACAGGTACGGAGCAGTACTTC	CASSFSRTGTEQYF
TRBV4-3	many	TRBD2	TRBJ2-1	TGCGCCAGCAGCCACGAGTTTGGGGGGGGCTACAATGAGCAGTTCTTC	CASSHEFGGGYNEQFF
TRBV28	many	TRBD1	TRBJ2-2	TGTGCCAGCAGTTTCGCACTGGACAGGGACACCGGGGAGCTGTTTTTT	CASSFALDRDTGELFF